These T cell receptor beta chains were read from a single sample in a study of blood T cell repertoires in COVID-19. Profiled with immunoSEQ multiplex PCR; TCRdb holds only in-frame clones, not every one. The data hold some 110,000 clones, with around 80% observed a single time. The sample consisted of peripheral blood. These receptor sequences come from a man between 45 and 60 years old with acute or convalescent COVID-19. Both conserved end residues are part of each CDR3.

J gene,V gene,CDR3 protein
TRBJ2-1,TRBV4-1,CASSQLAGGISYNEQFF
TRBJ1-4,TRBV6-1,CASSDQGGNEKLFF
TRBJ1-2,TRBV18,CASSTGGYGYTF
TRBJ2-7,TRBV7-9,CASSPGLLSPYEQYF
TRBJ1-2,TRBV4-1,CASSQSGGRGYGYTF
TRBJ1-6,TRBV6-1,CASSEGWGSDNSPLHF
TRBJ2-7,TRBV12-5,CASGLVGSGETYEQYF
TRBJ2-5,TRBV7-6,CASSLATERGETQYF
TRBJ2-1,TRBV18,CASSAGQGYHNEQFF
TRBJ1-2,TRBV2,CASRQGLVVGYTF
TRBJ2-3,TRBV27,CASRIAATDTQYF
TRBJ1-1,TRBV7-3,CASSVRGGTEAFF
TRBJ2-2,TRBV12-3/TRBV12-4,CASSFLTGELFF
TRBJ2-3,TRBV28,CASSQFGTSGSSTQYF
TRBJ2-5,TRBV6-1,CASSEASPGGTQYF
TRBJ1-1,TRBV5-8,CASSLKAAGTEAFF
TRBJ2-3,TRBV29-1,CSVEDRQATSTDTQYF
TRBJ2-7,TRBV7-8,CASSSRLAGGESSYEQYF
TRBJ2-2,TRBV27,CATRSQLGPGELFF
TRBJ2-3,TRBV9,CASSVALAGEVDTQYF
TRBJ1-1,TRBV6-5,CASSAGTGRSAFF
TRBJ2-7,TRBV5-1,CASSRQGQAYEQYF
TRBJ2-5,TRBV28,CASSLAGAQETQYF
TRBJ1-6,TRBV27,CASQGQGLYSPLHF
TRBJ2-7,TRBV5-1,CASSKTGTLSYEQYF
TRBJ1-1,TRBV7-3,CASSLAGNTEAFF
TRBJ1-4,TRBV28,CASSSTGVGEKLFF
TRBJ1-1,TRBV29-1,CSVKDREEAFF
TRBJ2-1,TRBV21-1,CARLGRGAYEQFF
TRBJ1-4,TRBV13,CASRPGTGDEKLFF
TRBJ2-7,TRBV4-2,CASSQGLAGGFSEQYF
TRBJ1-6,TRBV6-1,CASSEARQGSSPLHF
TRBJ1-5,TRBV28,CASSPVRLAGRYNSNQPQHF
TRBJ2-2,TRBV15,CATSLRRSGTGELFF
TRBJ2-7,TRBV14,CASSQDTSPGYPYEQYF
TRBJ2-1,TRBV6-1,CASSDGLAGRDEQFF
TRBJ2-7,TRBV7-9,CASSYRGGSSYEQYF
TRBJ2-1,TRBV9,CASSVLDGGDYNEQFF
TRBJ1-2,TRBV30,CAWSVQGGYGYTF
TRBJ1-4,TRBV5-1,CASRFEGAEVSFF
TRBJ2-1,TRBV2,CASSEGGRAYNEQFF
TRBJ1-1,TRBV28,CASNTGTGDTEAFF